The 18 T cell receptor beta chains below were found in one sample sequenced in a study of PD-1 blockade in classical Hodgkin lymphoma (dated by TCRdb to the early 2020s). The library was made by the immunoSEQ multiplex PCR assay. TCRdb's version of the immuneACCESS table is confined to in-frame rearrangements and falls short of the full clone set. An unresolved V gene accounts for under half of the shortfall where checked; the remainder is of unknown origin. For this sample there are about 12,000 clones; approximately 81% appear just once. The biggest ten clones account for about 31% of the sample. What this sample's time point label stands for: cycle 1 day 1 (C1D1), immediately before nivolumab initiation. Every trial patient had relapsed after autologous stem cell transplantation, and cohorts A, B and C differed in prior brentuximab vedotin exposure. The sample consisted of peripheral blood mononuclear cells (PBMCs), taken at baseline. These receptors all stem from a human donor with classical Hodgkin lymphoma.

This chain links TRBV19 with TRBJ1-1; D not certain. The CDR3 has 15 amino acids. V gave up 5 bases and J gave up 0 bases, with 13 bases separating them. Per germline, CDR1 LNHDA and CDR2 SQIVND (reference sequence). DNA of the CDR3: TGTGCCAGTAGTTTCCGGACGGGTATGAACACTGAAGCTTTCTTT. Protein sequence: CASSFRTGMNTEAFF.

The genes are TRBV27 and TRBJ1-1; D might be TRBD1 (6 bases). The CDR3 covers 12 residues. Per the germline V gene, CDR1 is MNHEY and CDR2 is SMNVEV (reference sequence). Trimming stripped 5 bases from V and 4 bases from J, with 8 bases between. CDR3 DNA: TGTGCCAGCAGTGGGGGCATCACTGAAGCTTTCTTT. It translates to CASSGGITEAFF.

The chain's CDR3 is CASSVLPGDNSPLHF. For the CDR3, the DNA is TGTGCCAGTAGTGTACTCCCAGGTGATAATTCACCCCTCCACTTT. The chain carries TRBV19 and TRBJ1-6; D unresolved. The germline gives CDR1 LNHDA, CDR2 SQIVND (reference sequence). Trimming removed 5 bases from V and 5 bases from J, with 13 bases in between. CDR3 length: 15 residues.

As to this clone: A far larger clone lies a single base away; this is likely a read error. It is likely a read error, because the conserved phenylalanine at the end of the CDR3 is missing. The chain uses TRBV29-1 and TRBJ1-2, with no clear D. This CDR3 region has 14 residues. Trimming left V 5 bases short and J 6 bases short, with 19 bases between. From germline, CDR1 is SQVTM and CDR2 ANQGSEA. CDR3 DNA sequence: TGCAGCGTTCCCAATCCGCAGGCCCTGGATGGCTACACCCTC. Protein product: CSVPNPQALDGYTL.

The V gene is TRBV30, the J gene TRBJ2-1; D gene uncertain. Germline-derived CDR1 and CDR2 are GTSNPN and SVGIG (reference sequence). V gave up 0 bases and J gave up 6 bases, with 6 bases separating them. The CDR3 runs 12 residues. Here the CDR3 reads CAWSVGINEQFF. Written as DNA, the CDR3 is TGTGCCTGGAGTGTAGGTATCAATGAGCAGTTCTTC.

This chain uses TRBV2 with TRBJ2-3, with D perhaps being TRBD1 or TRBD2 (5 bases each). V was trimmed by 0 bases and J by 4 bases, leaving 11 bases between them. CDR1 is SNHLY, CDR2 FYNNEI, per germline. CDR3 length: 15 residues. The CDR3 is CASSEAHRRADTQYF. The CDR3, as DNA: TGTGCCAGCAGTGAAGCGCACAGGCGGGCAGATACGCAGTATTTT.

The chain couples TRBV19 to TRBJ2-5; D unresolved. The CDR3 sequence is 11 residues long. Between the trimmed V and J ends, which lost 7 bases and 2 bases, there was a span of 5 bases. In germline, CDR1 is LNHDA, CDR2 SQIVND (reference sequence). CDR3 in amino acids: CASMVQETQYF. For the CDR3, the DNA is TGTGCCAGTATGGTTCAAGAGACCCAGTACTTC.

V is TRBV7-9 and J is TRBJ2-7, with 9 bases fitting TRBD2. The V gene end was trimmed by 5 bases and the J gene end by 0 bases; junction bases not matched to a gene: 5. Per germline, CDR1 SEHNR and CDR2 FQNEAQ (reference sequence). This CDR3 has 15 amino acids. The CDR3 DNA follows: TGTGCCAGCAGCGGTAGCGGGGGATACTCCTACGAGCAGTACTTC. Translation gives CASSGSGGYSYEQYF.

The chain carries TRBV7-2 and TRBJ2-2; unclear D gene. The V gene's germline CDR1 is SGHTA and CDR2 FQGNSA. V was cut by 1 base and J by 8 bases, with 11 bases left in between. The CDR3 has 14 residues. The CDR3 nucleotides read TGTGCCAGCAGCTTAGAAGCAGCGATGGGGGAGCTGTTTTTT. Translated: CASSLEAAMGELFF.

The CDR3 sequence is CASSYLAGPTYEQYF. The CDR3 DNA is TGTGCCAGCAGTTACCTAGCGGGGCCAACCTACGAGCAGTACTTC. The chain links TRBV28 to TRBJ2-7; 9 bases line up with TRBD2. Germline lookup yields CDR1 MDHEN and CDR2 SYDVKM. The ends lost 4 bases at V and 2 bases at J; junction bases unmatched: 6. This CDR3 has 15 amino acids.

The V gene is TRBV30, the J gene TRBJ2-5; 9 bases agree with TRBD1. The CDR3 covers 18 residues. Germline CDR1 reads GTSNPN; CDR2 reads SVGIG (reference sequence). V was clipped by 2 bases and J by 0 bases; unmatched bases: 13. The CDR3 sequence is CAWSPRRVGQGYQETQYF. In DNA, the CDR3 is TGTGCCTGGAGTCCAAGGCGGGTCGGACAGGGGTACCAAGAGACCCAGTACTTC. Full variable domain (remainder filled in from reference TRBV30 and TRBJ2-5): SQTIHQWPATLVQPVGSPLSLECTVEGTSNPNLYWYRQAAGRGLQLLFYSVGIGQISSEVPQNLSASRPQDRQFILSSKKLLLSDSGFYLCAWSPRRVGQGYQETQYFGPGTRLLVL.

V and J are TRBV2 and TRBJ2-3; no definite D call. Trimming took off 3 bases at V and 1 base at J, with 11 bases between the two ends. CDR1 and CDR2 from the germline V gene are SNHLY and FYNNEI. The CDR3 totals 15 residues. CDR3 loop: CASSDPGAGTDTQYF. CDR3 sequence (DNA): TGTGCCAGCAGTGATCCGGGTGCCGGCACAGATACGCAGTATTTT.

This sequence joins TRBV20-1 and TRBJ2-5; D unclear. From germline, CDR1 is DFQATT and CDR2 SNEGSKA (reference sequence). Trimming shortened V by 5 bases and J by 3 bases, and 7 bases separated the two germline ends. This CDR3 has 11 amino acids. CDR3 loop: CSAFLKETQYF. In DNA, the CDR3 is TGCAGTGCTTTCCTAAAAGAGACCCAGTACTTC.

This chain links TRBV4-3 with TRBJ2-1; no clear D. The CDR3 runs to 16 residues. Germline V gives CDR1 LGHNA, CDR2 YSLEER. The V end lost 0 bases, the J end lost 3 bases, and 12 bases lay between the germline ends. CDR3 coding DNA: TGCGCCAGCAGCCAAGATAGAGGCCAGATCTACAATGAGCAGTTCTTC. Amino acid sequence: CASSQDRGQIYNEQFF.

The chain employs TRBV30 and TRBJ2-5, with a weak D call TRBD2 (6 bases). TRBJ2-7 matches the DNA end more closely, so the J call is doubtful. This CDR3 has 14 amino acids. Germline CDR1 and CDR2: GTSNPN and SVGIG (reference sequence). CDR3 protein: CAWSVDGTPNEQYF. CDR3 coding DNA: TGTGCCTGGAGTGTAGACGGGACTCCAAACGAGCAGTACTTC.

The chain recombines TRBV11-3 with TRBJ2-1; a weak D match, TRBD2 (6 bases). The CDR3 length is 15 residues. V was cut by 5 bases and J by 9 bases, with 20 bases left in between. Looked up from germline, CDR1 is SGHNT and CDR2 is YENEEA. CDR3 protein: CASSGRDALGGEQFF. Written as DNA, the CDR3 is TGTGCCAGCAGCGGCCGGGACGCCTTGGGGGGTGAGCAGTTCTTC.

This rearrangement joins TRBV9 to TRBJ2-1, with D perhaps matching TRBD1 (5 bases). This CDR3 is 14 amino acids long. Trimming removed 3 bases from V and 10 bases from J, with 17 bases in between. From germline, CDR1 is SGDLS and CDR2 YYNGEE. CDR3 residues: CASSEGPRSGEQFF. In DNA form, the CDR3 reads TGTGCCAGCAGCGAGGGGCCCAGGTCAGGGGAGCAGTTCTTC. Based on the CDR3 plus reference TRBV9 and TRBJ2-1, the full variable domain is DSGVTQTPKHLITATGQRVTLRCSPRSGDLSVYWYQQSLDQGLQFLIQYYNGEERAKGNILERFSAQQFPDLHSELNLSSLELGDSALYFCASSEGPRSGEQFFGPGTRLTVL.

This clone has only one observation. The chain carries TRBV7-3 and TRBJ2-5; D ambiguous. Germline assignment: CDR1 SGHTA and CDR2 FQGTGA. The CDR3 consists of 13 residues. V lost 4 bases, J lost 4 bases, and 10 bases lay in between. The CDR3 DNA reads TGTGCCAGCAGCTCCTACGCGGCAGAGACCCAGTACTTC. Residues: CASSSYAAETQYF.